Following are 27 T cell receptor beta chains from one sample sequenced in a study of cytomegalovirus exposure and HLA in healthy donors. Vbeta (60) and Jbeta (13) primers were used in the PCR. The table came from immunoSEQ multiplex PCR; TCRdb's copy has only in-frame clones and leaves some out. Among 150,000 to 200,000 clones listed, over 75% were seen once. Sample: PBMCs. The source of these receptors is a man in his forties or fifties in good health and CMV-seropositive.

The chain couples TRBV7-2 to TRBJ2-7; TRBD2 might be the D (6 bases). CDR1 and CDR2 from the germline V gene are SGHTA and FQGNSA. The CDR3 contains 15 residues. Trimming removed 3 bases from V and 2 bases from J, with 14 bases in between. The CDR3 protein is CASSFAGPETYEQYF. The CDR3 DNA sequence: TGTGCCAGCAGCTTTGCGGGGCCAGAAACCTACGAGCAGTACTTC. Full variable domain (rest looked up from reference TRBV7-2 and TRBJ2-7): GAGVSQSPSNKVTEKGKDVELRCDPISGHTALYWYRQSLGQGLEFLIYFQGNSAPDKSGLPSDRFSAERTGGSVSTLTIQRTQQEDSAVYLCASSFAGPETYEQYFGPGTRLTVT.

The chain links TRBV6-1 to TRBJ1-2; D is ambiguous. Between the trimmed V and J ends, which lost 4 bases and 6 bases, there was a span of 15 bases. Germline CDR1 MNHNS, CDR2 SASEGT. The CDR3 has 14 residues. The CDR3 region is CASSVPTRSDGYTF. CDR3 in DNA: TGTGCCAGCAGTGTTCCGACAAGATCGGATGGCTACACCTTC.

This chain uses TRBV9 with TRBJ2-2, with D perhaps TRBD1 (6 bases). CDR3 length: 16 amino acids. The germline V gene encodes CDR1 SGDLS and CDR2 YYNGEE. Deletions cut 3 bases from V and 3 bases from J, with 15 bases between. CDR3 residues: CASSAKQGFDTGELFF. The CDR3, as DNA: TGTGCCAGCAGCGCAAAGCAGGGGTTCGACACCGGGGAGCTGTTTTTT. The variable domain in full, completed from reference TRBV9 and TRBJ2-2, reads DSGVTQTPKHLITATGQRVTLRCSPRSGDLSVYWYQQSLDQGLQFLIQYYNGEERAKGNILERFSAQQFPDLHSELNLSSLELGDSALYFCASSAKQGFDTGELFFGEGSRLTVL.

This chain connects TRBV29-1 to TRBJ1-2, with D unclear. Trimming cost V 3 bases and J 4 bases, with 9 bases left between them. Germline CDR1 SQVTM, CDR2 ANQGSEA. The CDR3 is 12 amino acids. The CDR3 protein is CSVDTRTYGYTF. The CDR3 DNA reads as TGCAGCGTTGATACGAGAACCTATGGCTACACCTTC.

The chain couples TRBV11-2 to TRBJ1-6, with D possibly matching TRBD1 (6 bases). Trimming cost V 4 bases and J 11 bases, with 18 bases left between them. The CDR3 sequence is 15 residues long. Germline V gives CDR1 SGHAT, CDR2 FQNNGV. The CDR3 nucleotides read TGTGCCAGCAGCTCACGGACAGTCCGTTTACCACCCCTCCACTTT. It translates to CASSSRTVRLPPLHF.

There are many counts of this clone. The chain employs TRBV7-6 and TRBJ1-1; D not resolved. This CDR3 region has 13 residues. V was cut by 2 bases and J by 0 bases, with 4 bases left in between. Germline CDR1 SGHVS, CDR2 FNYEAQ. CDR3 amino acids: CASSLSVNTEAFF. CDR3 bases: TGTGCCAGCAGCTTATCAGTGAACACTGAAGCTTTCTTT.

The chain has TRBV29-1 and TRBJ1-1; tentative D call: TRBD1 (5 bases). CDR3 length: 15 residues. The V end was cut by 2 bases, the J end by 4 bases, with 17 bases between. CDR1 is SQVTM, CDR2 ANQGSEA, per germline. CDR3: CSVEILAGKGTEAFF. CDR3 DNA: TGCAGCGTTGAAATACTGGCAGGGAAGGGCACTGAAGCTTTCTTT.

This chain uses TRBV19 with TRBJ1-3; unclear D gene. The CDR3 contains 14 residues. The germline V and J ends were trimmed by 7 bases and 4 bases, with 14 bases remaining between them. Germline CDR1 is LNHDA and CDR2 is SQIVND (reference sequence). Written as DNA, the CDR3 is TGTGCCAGTAACGACATCCCGACAGGAAACACCATATATTTT. This translates into CASNDIPTGNTIYF.

The chain carries TRBV18 and TRBJ2-7, with D possibly TRBD1 on 6 matching bases. The V end lost 3 bases, the J end lost 3 bases, and 15 bases lay between the germline ends. CDR3 size: 15 residues. Looked up from germline, CDR1 is KGHSH and CDR2 is LQKENI. The CDR3: CASSPLTTGHYEQYF. The CDR3 nucleotides are TGTGCCAGCTCACCTCTTACCACAGGGCACTACGAGCAGTACTTC.

The genes are TRBV7-6 and TRBJ2-7, with D perhaps TRBD1 (5 bases). The V gene's germline CDR1 is SGHVS and CDR2 FNYEAQ. V gave up 1 base and J gave up 4 bases, with 11 bases separating them. This CDR3 spans 14 amino acids. The CDR3 nucleotides read TGTGCCAGCAGCTTAGGACAGATAGGTTACGAGCAGTACTTC. Its protein product is CASSLGQIGYEQYF. Looking up the rest from reference TRBV7-6 and TRBJ2-7 gives the full variable domain: GAGVSQSPRYKVTKRGQDVALRCDPISGHVSLYWYRQALGQGPEFLTYFNYEAQQDKSGLPNDRFSAERPEGSISTLTIQRTEQRDSAMYRCASSLGQIGYEQYFGPGTRLTVT.

This clone was seen only a few times. The chain uses TRBV5-1 and TRBJ2-1, with 13 nucleotides matching TRBD2. The CDR3 is made up of 15 amino acids. The V gene's germline CDR1 is SGHRS and CDR2 YFSETQ. V lost 1 base to trimming and J lost 6 bases; unmatched junction nucleotides: 1. CDR3 nucleotides: TGCGCCAGCAGCTTGACTAGCGGGGGGGCCAATGAGCAGTTCTTC. This codes for CASSLTSGGANEQFF.

V and J are TRBV14 and TRBJ1-1, with 10 bases that match TRBD1. The CDR3 sequence is 18 residues long. The germline V gene has CDR1 SGHDN and CDR2 FVKESK. J lost 3 bases, V lost 8 bases, and 18 bases had no gene match. The CDR3 coding sequence is TGTGCCAGCGGACCGGGACAGGGGTTCTTAGCTTTATACACTGAAGCTTTCTTT. Encoded protein: CASGPGQGFLALYTEAFF.

The gene calls are TRBV2 and TRBJ2-1, with 7 bases matching TRBD1. CDR1 is SNHLY, CDR2 FYNNEI, per germline. The CDR3 has 14 amino acids. The trim removed 4 bases at V and 12 bases at J, leaving 12 bases unmatched. The DNA of the CDR3 is TGTGCCAGCAGTGGATCTGACAGGGTCGGAAGGCAGTTCTTC. Translating it yields CASSGSDRVGRQFF.

CDR3 in amino acids: CASSPWIGQGFNEQFF. The CDR3 DNA is TGTGCCAGCAGCCCCTGGATCGGACAGGGGTTCAATGAGCAGTTCTTC. V usage is TRBV5-6 and J usage is TRBJ2-1, with 9 bases lining up with TRBD1. V lost 4 bases and J lost 6; bases outside the gene matches: 11. The CDR3 covers 16 residues. The germline gives CDR1 SGHDT, CDR2 YYEEEE.

The V gene is TRBV7-2, the J gene TRBJ1-4; 9 nucleotides match TRBD1. The CDR3 length is 14 residues. The germline gives CDR1 SGHTA, CDR2 FQGNSA. Unmatched junction bases numbered 2, after V lost 5 bases and J lost 4 bases. In DNA, the CDR3 is TGTGCCAGCAGCCCGACAGGGGGTAATGAAAAACTGTTTTTT. Its translation: CASSPTGGNEKLFF. The whole variable domain, remainder taken from reference TRBV7-2 and TRBJ1-4, is GAGVSQSPSNKVTEKGKDVELRCDPISGHTALYWYRQSLGQGLEFLIYFQGNSAPDKSGLPSDRFSAERTGGSVSTLTIQRTQQEDSAVYLCASSPTGGNEKLFFGSGTQLSVL.

The V call is TRBV6-5, the J call TRBJ1-2; the D is unclear. The germline V and J ends were trimmed by 4 bases and 5 bases, with 2 bases remaining between them. The CDR3 spans 10 residues. Germline lookup yields CDR1 MNHEY and CDR2 SVGAGI. CDR3 DNA: TGTGCCAGCAGTTTATATGGCTACACCTTC. It codes for CASSLYGYTF.

J is TRBJ2-1 and V is TRBV4-2, with 10 bases matching TRBD2. J gave up 8 bases and V 4 bases, and 8 bases lay outside the gene matches. This CDR3 comprises 15 residues. Germline V gives CDR1 LGHNA, CDR2 YNFKEQ. CDR3 residues: CASSPNSGGSDEQFF. CDR3 DNA: TGTGCCAGCAGCCCCAATAGCGGGGGGTCGGATGAGCAGTTCTTC.

The chain couples TRBV19 to TRBJ1-1; 9 nucleotides line up with TRBD1. Germline CDR1 LNHDA, CDR2 SQIVND (reference sequence). The CDR3 spans 15 residues. V lost 7 bases and J lost 2; bases outside the gene matches: 8. CDR3 coding DNA: TGTGCCAGTAAAGCCTCGGGACAGGGAAACACTGAAGCTTTCTTT. Its protein product is CASKASGQGNTEAFF.

The chain joins TRBV4-3 to TRBJ2-5; 9 positions match TRBD2. Per germline, CDR1 LGHNA and CDR2 YSLEER. Trimming took 0 bases from V and 5 from J; bases not matched to a gene: 10. The CDR3 contains 17 residues. CDR3 DNA sequence: TGCGCCAGCAGCCAAGAGTCTAGCGGGGTCACCAGTGAGACCCAGTACTTC. Protein: CASSQESSGVTSETQYF.

The chain recombines TRBV5-1 with TRBJ2-2, with TRBD1 matching over 7 bases. The junction had 5 bases not matched to a gene; V was cut back by 5 bases and J by 1 base. Germline V gene lookup returns CDR1 SGHRS and CDR2 YFSETQ. The CDR3 extends over 15 amino acids. The CDR3: CASRMTGMNTGELFF. For the CDR3, the DNA is TGCGCCAGCAGGATGACAGGGATGAACACCGGGGAGCTGTTTTTT.

This clone appeared once. This rearrangement joins TRBV10-3 to TRBJ2-5; 15 nucleotides match TRBD2. There are 16 residues in the CDR3. V shed 4 bases, J shed 5 bases, and the junction held 5 bases outside the gene matches. Germline V lookup: CDR1 ENHRY, CDR2 SYGVKD. The CDR3 DNA sequence: TGTGCCATCAGTGCCGGACTAGCGGGGGGGCCGGAGACCCAGTACTTC. The encoded protein is CAISAGLAGGPETQYF.

This clone appeared a single time. The chain couples TRBV5-1 to TRBJ2-3; 7 nucleotides align to TRBD1. Looked up from germline, CDR1 is SGHRS and CDR2 is YFSETQ. The CDR3 consists of 15 residues. V shed 0 bases and J 2 bases; nucleotides not matched to a gene: 3. CDR3 sequence: CASSLAGTDTDTQYF. The CDR3 DNA follows: TGCGCCAGCAGCTTGGCCGGGACAGACACAGATACGCAGTATTTT.

This clone showed up just a few times. The chain links TRBV11-2 to TRBJ1-2, with 7 bases identical to TRBD1. V lost 5 bases, J lost 8 bases, and 11 bases stayed unmatched. Germline CDR1 SGHAT, CDR2 FQNNGV. This CDR3 region has 14 residues. This CDR3 is CASSPSRTGRGYTF. The CDR3 DNA follows: TGTGCCAGCAGCCCATCCCGGACAGGTAGAGGCTACACCTTC.

The rearrangement links TRBV11-1 to TRBJ2-1; no clear D gene. Looked up from germline, CDR1 is SGHAT and CDR2 is FQDESV (reference sequence). The ends were cut back, 2 bases at V and 0 bases at J, with 8 bases in the middle. The CDR3 has 15 amino acids. The CDR3 region has the DNA TGTGCCAGCAGCTTAATCGGGTCCTCCTACAATGAGCAGTTCTTC. Translating gives CASSLIGSSYNEQFF.

The gene calls are TRBV5-6 and TRBJ2-3, with D hard to call. V lost 1 base to trimming and J lost 1 base, with 4 bases between them. CDR1 and CDR2 from the germline V gene are SGHDT and YYEEEE. This CDR3 has 13 residues. The CDR3 loop is CASSLIGTDTQYF. DNA for the CDR3: TGTGCCAGCAGCTTGATAGGCACAGATACGCAGTATTTT.

The chain has TRBV5-1 and TRBJ2-5, with a tentative D call TRBD2 (7 bases). V dropped 1 base and J dropped 2 bases, with 12 bases sitting between them. Germline V gives CDR1 SGHRS, CDR2 YFSETQ. This CDR3 contains 15 residues. DNA of the CDR3: TGCGCCAGCAGCTTGAGGGGGGGCAATCAAGAGACCCAGTACTTC. The encoded protein is CASSLRGGNQETQYF.

The chain combines TRBV19 with TRBJ2-7, with TRBD1 identical over 7 bases. CDR1 is LNHDA and CDR2 is SQIVND in the germline V gene (reference sequence). V was pared by 3 bases and J by 2 bases, with 1 base of the junction left unmatched. CDR3 length: 13 amino acids. CDR3 residues: CASSIGTAYEQYF. As DNA, the CDR3 is TGTGCCAGTAGTATCGGGACAGCCTACGAGCAGTACTTC.